Detailed here is one T cell receptor (beta chain). These data come from a study of T-cell reconstitution after alpha-beta-depleted transplantation in children. The length of the CDR3 is 14 residues. The germline CDR1 and CDR2 sequences are SGHRS and YFSETQ. Between the trimmed V and J ends, which lost 5 bases and 1 base, there was a span of 13 bases. Preparation of the TCRbeta library used unique molecular identifiers. TCRdb reprocessed the PCR reads via MiXCR and lists one record per CDR3 protein. The sample comprises a few hundred thousand distinct CDR3 sequences, 13% of which are singletons, and 2.2% rests with the top ten.

This rearrangement joins TRBV5-1 to TRBJ2-7, with a tentative D call TRBD1 (5 bases). The specimen was PBMCs, mostly from graft donor cells, collected 360 days after TCRalphabeta/CD19-depleted stem cell transplant. This TCR was sampled from a male patient aged 10 to 17 who had a stem cell transplant for acute myeloid leukemia, so the T cells may come from the graft donor. Here the CDR3 DNA reads TGCGCCAGCAGTCGGACACCGAGATCCTACGAGCAGTACTTC. Translation gives CASSRTPRSYEQYF.